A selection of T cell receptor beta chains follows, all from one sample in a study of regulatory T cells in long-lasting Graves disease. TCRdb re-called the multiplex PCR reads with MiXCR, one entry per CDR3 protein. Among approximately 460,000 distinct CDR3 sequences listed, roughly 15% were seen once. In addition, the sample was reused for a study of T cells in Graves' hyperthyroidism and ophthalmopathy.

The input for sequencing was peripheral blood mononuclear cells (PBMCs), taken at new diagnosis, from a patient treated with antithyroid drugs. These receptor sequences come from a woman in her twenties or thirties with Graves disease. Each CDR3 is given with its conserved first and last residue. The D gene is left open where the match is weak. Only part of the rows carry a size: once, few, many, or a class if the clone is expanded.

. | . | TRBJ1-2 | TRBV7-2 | CASSLSGQSGYGYTF | TGTGCCAGCAGCTTATCCGGACAGAGCGGCTATGGCTACACCTTC
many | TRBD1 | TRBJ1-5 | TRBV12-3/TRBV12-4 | CASSHWDSSNQPQHF | TGTGCCAGCAGCCACTGGGACAGTAGCAATCAGCCCCAGCATTTT
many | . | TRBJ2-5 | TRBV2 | CASSERGYQETQYF | TGTGCCAGCAGTGAAAGGGGTTACCAAGAGACCCAGTACTTC
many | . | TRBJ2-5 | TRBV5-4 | CASSPFRLGVETQYF | TGTGCCAGCAGCCCATTTCGATTAGGAGTGGAGACCCAGTACTTC
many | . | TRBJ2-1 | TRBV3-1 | CASSQDNYNEQFF | TGTGCCAGCAGCCAAGATAATTACAATGAGCAGTTCTTC
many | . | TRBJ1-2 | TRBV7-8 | CASSPGLRNYGYTF | TGTGCCAGCAGCCCCGGACTGAGGAACTATGGCTACACCTTC
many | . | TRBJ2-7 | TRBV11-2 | CASSLRGRFYEQYF | TGTGCCAGCAGCTTACGTGGGAGGTTCTACGAGCAGTACTTC
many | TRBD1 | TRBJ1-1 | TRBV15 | CATSREVRQGMGNTEAFF | TGTGCCACCAGCAGAGAGGTCCGACAGGGGATGGGGAACACTGAAGCTTTCTTT
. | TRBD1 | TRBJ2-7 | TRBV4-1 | CASSADRGSYEQYF | TGCGCCAGCAGCGCGGACAGGGGATCCTACGAGCAGTACTTC
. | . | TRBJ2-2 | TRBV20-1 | CSASSQGELFF | TGCAGTGCTAGTAGCCAGGGTGAGCTGTTTTTT
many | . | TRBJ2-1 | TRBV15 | CATSGGYNEQFF | TGTGCCACCAGCGGGGGGTACAATGAGCAGTTCTTC
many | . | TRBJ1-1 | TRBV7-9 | CASSLAGLRGTEAFF | TGTGCCAGCAGCTTAGCCGGCTTAAGAGGCACTGAAGCTTTCTTT
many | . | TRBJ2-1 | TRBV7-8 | CASSVRRESSYNEQFF | TGTGCCAGCAGCGTGCGACGGGAGAGCTCCTACAATGAGCAGTTCTTC
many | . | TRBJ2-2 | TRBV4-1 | CASSSRTSGSGELFF | TGCGCCAGCAGCAGCCGAACCTCGGGGAGCGGGGAGCTGTTTTTT
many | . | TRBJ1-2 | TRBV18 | CASSPTETNYGYTF | TGTGCCAGCTCACCAACAGAGACAAACTATGGCTACACCTTC
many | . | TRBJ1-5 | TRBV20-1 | CSARWDSNQPQHF | TGCAGTGCTAGGTGGGATAGCAATCAGCCCCAGCATTTT
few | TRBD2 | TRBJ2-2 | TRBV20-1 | CSARERGRGELFF | TGCAGTGCTAGAGAGCGCGGGAGAGGGGAGCTGTTTTTT
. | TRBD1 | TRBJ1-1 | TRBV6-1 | CASSRRDRGLATEAFF | TGTGCCAGCAGCCGCCGGGACAGGGGGCTTGCCACTGAAGCTTTCTTT
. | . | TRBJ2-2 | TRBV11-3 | CASNGNTGELFF | TGTGCCAGCAACGGTAACACCGGGGAGCTGTTTTTT
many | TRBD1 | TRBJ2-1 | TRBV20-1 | CSASVRDRGVGFYNEQFF | TGCAGTGCTAGTGTCCGGGACAGGGGGGTCGGATTCTACAATGAGCAGTTCTTC
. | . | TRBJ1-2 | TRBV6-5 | CASSSSPFGGGSYGYTF | TGTGCCAGCAGTTCGTCGCCATTCGGGGGGGGGAGCTATGGCTACACCTTC
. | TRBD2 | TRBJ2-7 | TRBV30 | CAWTPRTSGLHPAYEQYF | TGTGCCTGGACCCCCAGGACTAGCGGGCTCCACCCCGCCTACGAGCAGTACTTC
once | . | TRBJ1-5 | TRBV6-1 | CASSEWDSNQPQHF | TGTGCCAGCAGTGAATGGGATAGCAATCAGCCCCAGCATTTT
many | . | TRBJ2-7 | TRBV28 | CASSLWGLMEQYF | TGTGCCAGCAGTTTATGGGGGCTTATGGAGCAGTACTTC
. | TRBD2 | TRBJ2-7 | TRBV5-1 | CASSLSTGGNEQYF | TGCGCCAGCAGCTTGTCTACGGGGGGGAATGAGCAGTACTTC
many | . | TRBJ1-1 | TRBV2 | CASSATGTEAFF | TGTGCCAGCAGTGCTACCGGGACAGAAGCTTTCTTT
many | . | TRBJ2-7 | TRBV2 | CASTQEEPPEQYF | TGTGCCAGCACCCAGGAGGAGCCCCCTGAGCAGTACTTC
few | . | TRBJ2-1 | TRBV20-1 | CSARARGRKVDNEQFF | TGCAGTGCTAGAGCCAGGGGACGGAAAGTCGACAATGAGCAGTTCTTC
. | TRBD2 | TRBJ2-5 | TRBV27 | CASSLSGTSGQETQYF | TGTGCCAGCAGTTTATCCGGAACTAGCGGACAAGAGACCCAGTACTTC
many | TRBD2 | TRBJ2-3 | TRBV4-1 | CASSPLAGGMADTQYF | TGCGCCAGCAGCCCGCTAGCGGGAGGGATGGCAGATACGCAGTATTTT
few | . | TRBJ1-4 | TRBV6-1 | CASAGAGTVTNEKLFF | TGTGCCAGCGCAGGGGCAGGCACGGTGACTAATGAAAAACTGTTTTTT
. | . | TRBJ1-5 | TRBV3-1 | CASSQGLGTHQPQHF | TGTGCCAGCAGCCAAGGACTTGGCACCCATCAGCCCCAGCATTTT
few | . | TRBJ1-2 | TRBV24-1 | CATSDPRGLNDNYGYTF | TGTGCCACCAGTGACCCTAGGGGCCTGAATGATAACTATGGCTACACCTTC
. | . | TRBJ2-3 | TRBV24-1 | CATSDRLLQKDTQYF | TGTGCCACCAGTGACCGCCTTCTGCAGAAAGATACGCAGTATTTT
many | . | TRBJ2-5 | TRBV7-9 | CASEGGPPGVETQYF | TGTGCCAGCGAAGGGGGACCCCCTGGGGTAGAGACCCAGTACTTC
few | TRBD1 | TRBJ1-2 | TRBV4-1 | CASSLLGRGRNYGYTF | TGCGCCAGCAGCCTCCTAGGAAGGGGGCGCAACTATGGCTACACCTTC
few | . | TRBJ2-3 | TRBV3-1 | CASSQERAGTDTQYF | TGTGCCAGCAGCCAAGAACGAGCTGGCACAGATACGCAGTATTTT
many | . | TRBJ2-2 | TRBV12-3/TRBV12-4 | CASSRTTNTGELFF | TGTGCCAGCAGCCGGACTACGAACACCGGGGAGCTGTTTTTT
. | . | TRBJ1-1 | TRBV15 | CATSRDYNTEAFF | TGTGCCACCAGCAGGGATTACAACACTGAAGCTTTCTTT
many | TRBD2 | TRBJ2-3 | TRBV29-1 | CSAQLTSERTDTQYF | TGCAGCGCCCAATTGACTAGCGAGCGCACAGATACGCAGTATTTT
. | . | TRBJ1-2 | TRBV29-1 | CSVEGPGGGNYGYTF | TGCAGCGTTGAAGGGCCGGGGGGTGGGAACTATGGCTACACCTTC
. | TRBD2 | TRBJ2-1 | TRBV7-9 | CASSTGTSRTDEQFF | TGTGCCAGCAGCACCGGGACTAGCCGGACGGATGAGCAGTTCTTC
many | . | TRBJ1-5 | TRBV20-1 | CSARLSPNQPQHF | TGCAGTGCTAGGCTTAGCCCCAATCAGCCCCAGCATTTT
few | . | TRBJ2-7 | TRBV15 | CATSPAGTKQYF | TGTGCCACCAGCCCGGCCGGGACCAAGCAGTACTTC
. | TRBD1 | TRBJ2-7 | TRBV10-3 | CAISDLGLGQDSYEQYF | TGTGCCATCAGTGATCTAGGACTGGGACAGGACTCCTACGAGCAGTACTTC
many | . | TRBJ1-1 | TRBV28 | CASSYPRGLTEAFF | TGTGCCAGCAGTTACCCGCGGGGACTCACTGAAGCTTTCTTT
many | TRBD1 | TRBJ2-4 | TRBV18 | CASSPRVQGTAKNIQYF | TGTGCCAGCTCACCACGGGTACAGGGGACGGCCAAAAACATTCAGTACTTC
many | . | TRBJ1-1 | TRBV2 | CASSEEVDDTEAFF | TGTGCCAGCAGTGAGGAGGTAGATGACACTGAAGCTTTCTTT
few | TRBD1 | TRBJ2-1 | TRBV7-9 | CASSPRDRQTGEQFF | TGTGCCAGCAGCCCTCGGGACAGGCAGACGGGTGAGCAGTTCTTC
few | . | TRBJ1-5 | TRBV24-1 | CATSDHRRPGNQPQHF | TGTGCCACCAGTGACCACCGACGACCGGGCAATCAGCCCCAGCATTTT
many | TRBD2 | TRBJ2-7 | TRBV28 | CASSFLTSGSSYEQYF | TGTGCCAGCAGTTTTCTAACTAGCGGAAGCTCCTACGAGCAGTACTTC
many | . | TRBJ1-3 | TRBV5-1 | CASSLDAAGTIYF | TGCGCCAGCAGCTTGGACGCAGCCGGCACCATATATTTT
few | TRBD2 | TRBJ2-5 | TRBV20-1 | CSATGLAVPPLSPETQYF | TGCAGTGCTACGGGACTAGCGGTCCCGCCCCTATCTCCAGAGACCCAGTACTTC
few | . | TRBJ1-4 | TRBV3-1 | CASSQLGMNEKLFF | TGTGCCAGCAGCCAATTAGGGATGAATGAAAAACTGTTTTTT
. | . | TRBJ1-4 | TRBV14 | CASSQESRGRGPNEKLFF | TGTGCCAGCAGCCAAGAGTCTCGGGGACGAGGTCCTAATGAAAAACTGTTTTTT